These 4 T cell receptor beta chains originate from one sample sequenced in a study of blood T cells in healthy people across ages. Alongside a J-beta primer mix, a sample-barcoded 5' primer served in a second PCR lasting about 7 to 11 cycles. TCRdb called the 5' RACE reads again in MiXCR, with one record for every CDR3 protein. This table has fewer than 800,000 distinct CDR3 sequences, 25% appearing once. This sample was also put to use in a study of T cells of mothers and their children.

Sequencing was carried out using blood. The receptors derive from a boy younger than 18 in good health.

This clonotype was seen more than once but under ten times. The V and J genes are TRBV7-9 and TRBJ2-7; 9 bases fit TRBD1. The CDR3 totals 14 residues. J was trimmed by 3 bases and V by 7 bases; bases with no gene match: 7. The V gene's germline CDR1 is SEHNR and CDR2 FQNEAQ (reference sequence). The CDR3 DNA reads TGTGCCAGCACCCGGACAGGGGCGGTCTACGAGCAGTACTTC. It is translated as CASTRTGAVYEQYF.

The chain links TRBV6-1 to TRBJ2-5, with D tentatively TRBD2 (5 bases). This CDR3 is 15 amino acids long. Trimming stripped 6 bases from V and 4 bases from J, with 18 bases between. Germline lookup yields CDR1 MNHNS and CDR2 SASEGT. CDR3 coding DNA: TGTGCCAGCAGGGCAGTCTTAGGGAGCACAGAGACCCAGTACTTC. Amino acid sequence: CASRAVLGSTETQYF.

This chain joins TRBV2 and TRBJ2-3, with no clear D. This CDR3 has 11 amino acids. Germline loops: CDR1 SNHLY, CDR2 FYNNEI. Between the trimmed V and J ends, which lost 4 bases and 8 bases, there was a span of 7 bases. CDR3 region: CASSGLGTQYF. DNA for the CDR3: TGTGCCAGCAGTGGGCTAGGTACGCAGTATTTT. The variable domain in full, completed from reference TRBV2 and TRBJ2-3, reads EPEVTQTPSHQVTQMGQEVILRCVPISNHLYFYWYRQILGQKVEFLVSFYNNEISEKSEIFDDQFSVERPDGSNFTLKIRSTKLEDSAMYFCASSGLGTQYFGPGTRLTVL.

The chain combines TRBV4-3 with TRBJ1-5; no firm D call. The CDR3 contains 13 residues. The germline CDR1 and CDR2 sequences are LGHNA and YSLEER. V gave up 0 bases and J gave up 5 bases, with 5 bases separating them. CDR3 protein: CASSQDDYQPQHF. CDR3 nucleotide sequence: TGCGCCAGCAGCCAAGATGACTATCAGCCCCAGCATTTT.